These T cell receptor beta chains were read from a single sample in a study of T cell responses to AZD1222 COVID-19 vaccine. The table came from immunoSEQ multiplex PCR; TCRdb's copy has only in-frame clones and leaves some out. The data contain some 140,000 clones, around nine tenths of them singletons. Sequencing used peripheral blood, obtained on day 0 of AZD1222 vaccination. Receptors were obtained from an adult in good health. CDR3s include the opening cysteine and the closing phenylalanine or tryptophan. Each record gives: J gene, D gene, V gene, clone size, CDR3 protein, CDR3 DNA. A D gene is named only where the DNA matches it firmly. A row's size may be missing; if present it is once, few, many or a size class.

>TRBJ1-6|TRBD1|TRBV5-6|once
CASSLGDREGSPLHF
TGTGCCAGCAGCTTGGGCGACAGGGAGGGTTCACCCCTCCACTTT
>TRBJ1-1|.|TRBV11-2|.
CASSLEPQSGAFF
TGTGCCAGCAGCTTAGAACCCCAATCGGGGGCTTTCTTT
>TRBJ1-6|.|TRBV7-3|.
CASSQLFRSPLHF
TGTGCCAGCAGCCAGTTGTTTCGGTCACCCCTCCACTTT
>TRBJ1-2|.|TRBV6-1|once
CASRPTGYGYTF
TGTGCCAGCAGACCGACAGGCTATGGCTACACCTTC
>TRBJ2-3|.|TRBV6-2/TRBV6-3|.
CASSYPQGLITDTQYF
TGTGCCAGCAGTTACCCCCAGGGGCTAATCACAGATACGCAGTATTTT
>TRBJ1-4|.|TRBV7-9|.
CASTSGEKLFF
TGTGCCAGCACCTCTGGTGAAAAACTGTTTTTT
>TRBJ1-2|.|TRBV15|.
CATSRSDAGRGYGYTF
TGTGCCACCAGCAGATCAGACGCCGGGAGAGGCTATGGCTACACCTTC
>TRBJ1-1|.|TRBV11-2|.
CASSFLSTTEAFF
TGTGCCAGCAGCTTTCTGAGTACCACTGAAGCTTTCTTT
>TRBJ2-7|.|TRBV7-9|.
CASSLVEGTGYEQYF
TGTGCCAGCAGCTTAGTGGAGGGAACGGGCTACGAGCAGTACTTC
>TRBJ2-7|TRBD2|TRBV27|.
CASSLGTGTSGHAYEQYF
TGTGCCAGCAGTTTAGGGACCGGGACTAGCGGGCATGCCTACGAGCAGTACTTC
>TRBJ1-1|.|TRBV7-9|.
CASSANLAHPGDTEAFF
TGTGCCAGCAGCGCCAATTTAGCCCACCCGGGTGACACTGAAGCTTTCTTT
>TRBJ2-5|TRBD2|TRBV9|.
CASSVASGETETQYF
TGTGCCAGCAGCGTGGCTAGCGGGGAGACCGAGACCCAGTACTTC
>TRBJ2-3|.|TRBV24-1|.
CATSGPPVNTQYF
TGTGCCACCAGTGGGCCGCCGGTGAATACGCAGTATTTT
>TRBJ1-5|TRBD1|TRBV6-2/TRBV6-3|.
CASSYTTGVALRNQPQHF
TGTGCCAGCAGTTATACGACAGGGGTGGCCCTTCGTAATCAGCCCCAGCATTTT
>TRBJ2-7|.|TRBV5-1|.
CASRYGTQEGEQYF
TGCGCCAGCAGGTATGGGACACAGGAAGGCGAGCAGTACTTC
>TRBJ2-5|.|TRBV7-8|.
CASSTGHSGGETQYF
TGTGCCAGCAGCACGGGACATTCAGGGGGGGAGACCCAGTACTTC
>TRBJ2-2|.|TRBV6-4|.
CASSSQPNTGELFF
TGTGCCAGCAGTTCACAGCCCAACACCGGGGAGCTGTTTTTT
>TRBJ1-2|TRBD1|TRBV5-1|.
CASSRTQGAGYGYTF
TGCGCCAGCAGCCGTACACAGGGGGCGGGCTATGGCTACACCTTC
>TRBJ1-1|.|TRBV21-1|.
CASSPGMGQGPNTEAFF
TGTGCCAGCAGCCCCGGGATGGGACAGGGCCCGAACACTGAAGCTTTCTTT
>TRBJ1-1|.|TRBV27|.
CASSLSGGYSEAFF
TGTGCCAGCAGTTTATCGGGAGGGTACTCCGAAGCTTTCTTT
>TRBJ2-2|.|TRBV5-4|.
CASSLGRAGELFF
TGTGCCAGCAGCTTGGGGCGGGCCGGGGAGCTGTTTTTT
>TRBJ1-3|.|TRBV12-3/TRBV12-4|.
CASGRTAGNTIYF
TGTGCCAGCGGGCGGACAGCCGGAAACACCATATATTTT
>TRBJ2-3|TRBD1|TRBV3-1/TRBV3-2|.
CASSPWTGAGATDTQYF
TGTGCCAGCAGCCCCTGGACAGGGGCGGGGGCCACAGATACGCAGTATTTT
>TRBJ2-7|.|TRBV19|.
CASSIPPGYEQYF
TGTGCCAGTAGTATCCCCCCAGGCTACGAGCAGTACTTC
>TRBJ1-6|.|TRBV5-1|.
CASKSGGDNSPLHF
TGCGCCAGCAAATCGGGAGGCGATAATTCACCCCTCCACTTT
>TRBJ2-5|.|TRBV7-6|.
CASSYQGGSRGQETQYF
TGTGCCAGCAGCTACCAGGGGGGCTCTAGGGGACAAGAGACCCAGTACTTC
>TRBJ1-1|.|TRBV7-2|.
CASSSSTGNTEAFF
TGTGCCAGCAGTTCGTCCACAGGGAACACTGAAGCTTTCTTT
>TRBJ2-1|TRBD2|TRBV7-9|.
CASSLEILAEQFF
TGTGCCAGCAGCTTAGAGATACTAGCGGAGCAGTTCTTC
>TRBJ1-3|.|TRBV5-6|.
CASSLEFSGNTIYF
TGTGCCAGCAGCTTGGAGTTCTCTGGAAACACCATATATTTT
>TRBJ1-5|TRBD1|TRBV7-6|.
CASSSGTGGHQPQHF
TGTGCCAGCAGTTCCGGGACAGGGGGCCATCAGCCCCAGCATTTT
>TRBJ1-2|.|TRBV27|.
CASSLSREIYGYTF
TGTGCCAGCAGTTTATCGAGGGAAATCTATGGCTACACCTTC
>TRBJ1-6|.|TRBV28|.
CASSSRSPLHF
TGTGCCAGCAGCTCCCGATCACCCCTCCACTTT
>TRBJ2-1|TRBD2|TRBV10-3|.
CAISGGLGAYNEQFF
TGTGCCATCAGTGGGGGACTAGGGGCCTACAATGAGCAGTTCTTC
>TRBJ2-1|TRBD2|TRBV19|.
CASSASGRTNEQFF
TGTGCCAGTAGTGCTAGCGGGAGGACCAATGAGCAGTTCTTC
>TRBJ1-5|.|TRBV30|.
CAWSVEEVRNQPQHF
TGTGCCTGGAGTGTGGAAGAGGTCAGGAATCAGCCCCAGCATTTT
>TRBJ2-1|TRBD2|TRBV24-1|.
CATNDLTSGSHIEQFF
TGTGCCACCAATGATTTGACCAGCGGGAGTCATATTGAGCAGTTCTTC
>TRBJ2-7|.|TRBV2|.
CASSEHGGEQYF
TGTGCCAGCAGCGAACACGGCGGAGAGCAGTACTTC
>TRBJ2-3|.|TRBV7-9|.
CASRDPNLYTDTQYF
TGTGCCAGCAGGGACCCAAACCTCTACACAGATACGCAGTATTTT
>TRBJ2-7|.|TRBV18|.
CASSTQGNEQYF
TGTGCCAGCTCAACTCAGGGAAACGAGCAGTACTTC
>TRBJ1-2|.|TRBV3-1/TRBV3-2|.
CASSQEVKSYGYTF
TGTGCCAGCAGCCAAGAGGTGAAGAGCTATGGCTACACCTTC
>TRBJ1-1|.|TRBV19|many
CASSARDRSIGTEAFF
TGTGCCAGTAGTGCCCGGGACCGCTCCATCGGCACTGAAGCTTTCTTT
>TRBJ1-2|.|TRBV5-1|.
CASSLVGSQRYGYTF
TGCGCCAGCAGCTTGGTTGGCAGCCAGCGGTATGGCTACACCTTC
>TRBJ1-1|.|TRBV4-1|.
CASSQDGGRAGLNTEAFF
TGCGCCAGCAGCCAAGATGGGGGGAGGGCCGGATTGAACACTGAAGCTTTCTTT
>TRBJ1-4|.|TRBV9|.
CASSRTVNEKLFF
TGTGCCAGCAGCAGGACAGTAAATGAAAAACTGTTTTTT
>TRBJ1-1|.|TRBV5-3|.
CARSLCVGRDFDTEAFF
TGTGCCAGAAGCTTGTGTGTCGGCAGAGACTTTGACACTGAAGCTTTCTTT
>TRBJ2-3|.|TRBV12-3/TRBV12-4|once
CAISPRNTDTQYF
TGTGCCATATCCCCTAGAAACACAGATACGCAGTATTTT
>TRBJ2-7|TRBD2|TRBV5-1|.
CASSLELAGGASYEQYF
TGCGCCAGCAGCTTGGAGCTAGCGGGAGGCGCCTCCTACGAGCAGTACTTC
>TRBJ1-1|.|TRBV7-8|.
CASSFKGGPNTEAFF
TGTGCCAGCAGCTTCAAGGGGGGCCCCAACACTGAAGCTTTCTTT
>TRBJ1-5|.|TRBV7-3|.
CASSPRDRQVPNQPQHF
TGTGCCAGCAGCCCTCGGGACCGCCAAGTCCCGAATCAGCCCCAGCATTTT
>TRBJ1-5|.|TRBV19|.
CASSSWVLNQPQHF
TGTGCCAGTAGTTCCTGGGTCCTAAATCAGCCCCAGCATTTT
>TRBJ1-2|.|TRBV7-9|.
CAGTGLDGYTF
TGTGCCGGCACAGGGCTGGATGGCTACACCTTC
>TRBJ1-2|.|TRBV7-8|.
CASSAGGGPYGYTF
TGTGCCAGCAGCGCGGGCGGGGGGCCCTATGGCTACACCTTC
>TRBJ2-7|.|TRBV6-1|once
CASSEAPGGSYEQYF
TGTGCCAGCAGTGAAGCCCCAGGTGGCTCCTACGAGCAGTACTTC
>TRBJ1-3|.|TRBV30|.
CAWSVRLGGANTIYF
TGTGCCTGGAGTGTACGGCTTGGGGGGGCGAACACCATATATTTT
>TRBJ1-3|.|TRBV6-5|.
CASRPVGGGGNTIYF
TGTGCCAGCAGACCTGTGGGGGGAGGTGGAAACACCATATATTTT
>TRBJ2-7|.|TRBV6-2/TRBV6-3|.
CASSYPLEGISYEQYF
TGTGCCAGCAGTTATCCTCTAGAGGGGATATCTTACGAGCAGTACTTC
>TRBJ2-3|TRBD2|TRBV7-2|once
CASSSGLAGADTQYF
TGTGCCAGCAGCTCGGGACTAGCGGGCGCAGATACGCAGTATTTT
>TRBJ2-1|TRBD2|TRBV7-9|once
CASSLPASGSVNEQFF
TGTGCCAGCAGCTTACCTGCTAGCGGGAGTGTAAATGAGCAGTTCTTC
>TRBJ1-2|.|TRBV11-2|.
CASSLVGRSPMGYTF
TGTGCCAGCAGCTTAGTGGGGAGGAGCCCTATGGGCTACACCTTC